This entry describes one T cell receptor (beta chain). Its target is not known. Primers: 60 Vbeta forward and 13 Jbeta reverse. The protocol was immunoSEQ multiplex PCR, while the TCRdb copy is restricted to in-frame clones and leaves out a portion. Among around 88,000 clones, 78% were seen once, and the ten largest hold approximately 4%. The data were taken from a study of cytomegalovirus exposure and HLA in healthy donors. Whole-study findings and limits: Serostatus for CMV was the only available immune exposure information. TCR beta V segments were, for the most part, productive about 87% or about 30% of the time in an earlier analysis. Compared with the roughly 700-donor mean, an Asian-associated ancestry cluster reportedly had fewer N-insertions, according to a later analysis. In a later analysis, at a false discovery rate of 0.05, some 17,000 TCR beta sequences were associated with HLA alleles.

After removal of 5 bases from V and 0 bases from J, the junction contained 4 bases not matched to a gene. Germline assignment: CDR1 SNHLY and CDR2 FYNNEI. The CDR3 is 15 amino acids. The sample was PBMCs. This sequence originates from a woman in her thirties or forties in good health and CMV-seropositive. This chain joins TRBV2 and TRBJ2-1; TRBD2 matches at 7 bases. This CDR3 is CASSLTGGSYNEQFF. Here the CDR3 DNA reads TGTGCCAGCAGTTTAACGGGGGGCTCCTACAATGAGCAGTTCTTC.